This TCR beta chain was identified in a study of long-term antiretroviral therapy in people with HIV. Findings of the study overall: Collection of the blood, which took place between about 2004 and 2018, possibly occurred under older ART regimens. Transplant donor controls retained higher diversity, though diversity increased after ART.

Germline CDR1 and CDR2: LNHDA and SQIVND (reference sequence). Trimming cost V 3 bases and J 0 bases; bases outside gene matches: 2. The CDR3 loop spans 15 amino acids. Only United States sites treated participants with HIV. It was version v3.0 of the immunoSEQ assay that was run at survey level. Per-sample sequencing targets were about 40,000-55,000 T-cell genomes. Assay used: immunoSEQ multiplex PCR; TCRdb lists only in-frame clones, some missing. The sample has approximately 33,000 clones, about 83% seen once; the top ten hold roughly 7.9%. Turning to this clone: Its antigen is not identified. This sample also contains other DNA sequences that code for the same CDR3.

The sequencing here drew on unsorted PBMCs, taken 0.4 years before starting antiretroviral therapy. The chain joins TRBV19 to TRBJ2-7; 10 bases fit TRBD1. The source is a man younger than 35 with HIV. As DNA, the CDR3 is TGTGCCAGTAGTATCGGACAGGGGGTCTCCTACGAGCAGTACTTC. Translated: CASSIGQGVSYEQYF. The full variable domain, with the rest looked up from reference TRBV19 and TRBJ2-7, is DGGITQSPKYLFRKEGQNVTLSCEQNLNHDAMYWYRQDPGQGLRLIYYSQIVNDFQKGDIAEGYSVSREKKESFPLTVTSAQKNPTAFYLCASSIGQGVSYEQYFGPGTRLTVT.